The 31 T cell receptor beta chains below all came from one sample that was sequenced in a study of blood T cell repertoires in COVID-19. Clones were sequenced by immunoSEQ multiplex PCR, and TCRdb holds only the in-frame ones, with some missing. The table lists some 150,000 clones, around nine tenths of them singletons, with roughly 3% in the top ten. The sample consisted of peripheral blood. Receptor source: a man between 65 and 85 years old with acute or convalescent COVID-19.

This clone was seen only once. V is TRBV3-1 (or the pseudogene TRBV3-2) and J is TRBJ1-1, with a tentative D call TRBD1 (6 bases). CDR3 length: 16 amino acids. Between the trimmed V and J ends, which lost 4 bases and 7 bases, there was a span of 22 bases. Germline lookup yields CDR1 LGHDT and CDR2 YNNKEL (reference sequence). The CDR3 bases are TGTGCCAGCAGCCGGAGTACAGGGCCCCAACGTGATGAAGCTTTCTTT. Translation: CASSRSTGPQRDEAFF.

The rearrangement joins TRBV9 to TRBJ1-2; the D gene is possibly TRBD1 (6 bases). Trimming removed 0 bases from V and 6 bases from J, with 9 bases in between. CDR1 and CDR2 (germline): SGDLS, YYNGEE. This CDR3 contains 13 residues. CDR3 region: CASSVAEGDGYTF. The CDR3 DNA is TGTGCCAGCAGCGTAGCCGAGGGGGATGGCTACACCTTC.

The J gene is TRBJ2-7, the V gene TRBV12-3 or TRBV12-4, with 7 nucleotides matching TRBD2. V lost 5 bases, J lost 7 bases, and 8 bases stayed unmatched. The length of the CDR3 is 13 residues. For the CDR3, the DNA is TGTGCCAGCAGTGCCCTAGCGGCGTTAGAGCAGTACTTC. Protein sequence: CASSALAALEQYF.

This chain uses TRBV29-1 with TRBJ2-3, with TRBD1 matching 11 bases. Per the germline V gene, CDR1 is SQVTM and CDR2 is ANQGSEA. The CDR3 runs 14 residues. Trimming took 6 bases from V and 6 from J; bases not matched to a gene: 8. The CDR3 DNA sequence: TGCAGCGTATGGGACAGGGGGAAGTCCGATACGCAGTATTTT. Its translation: CSVWDRGKSDTQYF.

The chain employs TRBV29-1 and TRBJ2-3; D is possibly TRBD2 (7 bases). Between the trimmed V and J ends, which lost 7 bases and 4 bases, there was a span of 21 bases. Germline CDR1 SQVTM, CDR2 ANQGSEA. The CDR3 consists of 15 residues. As DNA, the CDR3 is TGCAGCGGCCAGATGGGGGGGGCGCCGCCAGATACGCAGTATTTT. Amino acid sequence: CSGQMGGAPPDTQYF.

The sample holds one count of this clone. The genes are TRBV7-9 and TRBJ1-5; D call uncertain. CDR1 and CDR2 (germline): SEHNR, FQNEAQ (reference sequence). Deletions cut 4 bases from V and 0 bases from J, with 16 bases between. The CDR3 consists of 17 residues. The CDR3 DNA reads as TGTGCCAGCAGCTCTACCGCCGGGGTGTATAGCAATCAGCCCCAGCATTTT. Translation gives CASSSTAGVYSNQPQHF.

In DNA, the CDR3 is TGTGCCAGCAGTCCGTCGGACAACACCTCTGGAAACACCATATATTTT. It translates to CASSPSDNTSGNTIYF. The V gene is TRBV28, the J gene TRBJ1-3; TRBD1 might be the D (5 bases). The V gene lost 5 bases and the J gene lost 0 bases, with 14 bases spanning the gap. From germline, CDR1 is MDHEN and CDR2 SYDVKM. The CDR3 extends over 16 amino acids.

The chain carries TRBV18 and TRBJ1-3; TRBD1 matches 8 bases. V lost 4 bases to trimming and J lost 0 bases; unmatched junction nucleotides: 5. The CDR3 is 16 amino acids. Germline loops: CDR1 KGHSH, CDR2 LQKENI. DNA of the CDR3: TGTGCCAGCTCACTTTCGGGACAGGTCTCTGGAAACACCATATATTTT. Amino acid sequence: CASSLSGQVSGNTIYF.

This chain links TRBV6-2 or TRBV6-3 with TRBJ2-1; tentative D call: TRBD2 (6 bases). The V and J ends lost 2 bases and 7 bases respectively, with 18 bases between them. The CDR3 length is 16 residues. The V gene's germline CDR1 is MNHEY and CDR2 SVGEGT. CDR3 sequence reads: CASSYQRALGGNEQFF. CDR3 DNA: TGTGCCAGCAGTTACCAGCGGGCGCTCGGAGGGAATGAGCAGTTCTTC.

A note on this clone: One end of the junction varies from germline; a read error may be responsible. The chain couples TRBV11-2 to TRBJ2-7, with 9 positions matching TRBD2. Germline assignment: CDR1 SGHAT and CDR2 FQNNGV. The CDR3 extends over 14 amino acids. In DNA, the CDR3 is TGTGCCAGCAGCTTCTCGACTAGCGGTTTTCCCTCGGTGTTC. Residues: CASSFSTSGFPSVF. The complete variable domain, with remaining parts taken from reference TRBV11-2 and TRBJ2-7, reads EAGVAQSPRYKIIEKRQSVAFWCNPISGHATLYWYQQILGQGPKLLIQFQNNGVVDDSQLPKDRFSAERLKGVDSTLKIQPAKLEDSAVYLCASSFSTSGFPSVFGPGTRLTVT.

On this clone: Compared with germline, one end of the junction differs, possibly owing to a read error. This chain links TRBV7-7 with TRBJ1-2; D remains unclear. The germline V gene encodes CDR1 SSHAT and CDR2 FNYEAQ (reference sequence). The CDR3 has 18 amino acids. The CDR3 sequence is CASSPLGVGRELSYGYTF. For the CDR3, the DNA is TGTGCTAGCAGCCCTCTCGGGGTAGGGCGGGAATTGAGTTATGGCTACACCTTC.

The J gene is TRBJ1-4, the V gene TRBV6-5; D possibly corresponds to TRBD1 (6 bases). The V and J ends lost 6 bases and 5 bases respectively, with 13 bases between them. The CDR3 totals 14 residues. Germline assignment: CDR1 MNHEY and CDR2 SVGAGI. CDR3 sequence reads: CASRYREVNEKLFF. The CDR3 nucleotides read TGTGCCAGCAGGTACAGGGAGGTAAATGAAAAACTGTTTTTT.

This chain uses TRBV12-3 or TRBV12-4 with TRBJ1-5; D gene uncertain. The V gene lost 1 base and the J gene lost 5 bases, with 3 bases spanning the gap. This CDR3 region has 12 residues. The CDR3 DNA reads TGTGCCAGCAGTTTAGTATATCAGCCCCAGCATTTT. Its translation is CASSLVYQPQHF.

The chain carries TRBV11-1 and TRBJ1-2, with TRBD1 matching 8 bases. V dropped 2 bases and J dropped 7; count of bases not matched to a gene: 12. The CDR3 contains 16 residues. Germline V CDR1 and CDR2: SGHAT, FQDESV (reference sequence). The DNA of the CDR3 is TGTGCCAGCAGCTTACAATCCCGGACAGGGACGGGTGGCTACACCTTC. It is translated as CASSLQSRTGTGGYTF. Supplemented by reference TRBV11-1 and TRBJ1-2, the full variable domain reads EAEVAQSPRYKITEKSQAVAFWCDPISGHATLYWYRQILGQGPELLVQFQDESVVDDSQLPKDRFSAERLKGVDSTLKIQPAELGDSAMYLCASSLQSRTGTGGYTFGSGTRLTVV.

This sequence joins TRBV4-3 and TRBJ2-7, with 8 bases aligning to TRBD1. Looked up from germline, CDR1 is LGHNA and CDR2 is YSLEER. After removal of 0 bases from V and 10 bases from J, the junction contained 14 bases not matched to a gene. The length of the CDR3 is 16 residues. Here the CDR3 reads CASSQDDRGSLFDQYF. The CDR3 DNA reads as TGCGCCAGCAGCCAAGACGACAGGGGTTCCCTTTTCGATCAGTACTTC.

This rearrangement joins TRBV5-4 to TRBJ2-5; possible D gene TRBD1, 6 bases. The CDR3 contains 13 residues. CDR1 is SGHNT, CDR2 YYREEE, per germline (reference sequence). The ends were cut back, 4 bases at V and 5 bases at J, with 12 bases in the middle. CDR3 nucleotide sequence: TGTGCCAGCAGCCGCACTAGGGGGGAGACCCAGTACTTC. It codes for CASSRTRGETQYF.

V is TRBV28 and J is TRBJ1-5, with no clear D. The V and J ends lost 2 bases and 0 bases respectively, with 8 bases between them. Germline CDR1 and CDR2: MDHEN and SYDVKM. The CDR3 contains 15 residues. The CDR3 spells CASSLGGRSNQPQHF. The CDR3 DNA reads as TGTGCCAGCAGTTTAGGCGGTCGTAGCAATCAGCCCCAGCATTTT.

This chain joins TRBV7-3 and TRBJ1-1; the D is unclear. Trimming removed 5 bases at V and 5 bases at J, with 15 bases between. The CDR3 contains 14 residues. The germline V gene has CDR1 SGHTA and CDR2 FQGTGA. The CDR3 loop is CASSPAGGRTEAFF. The CDR3 DNA is TGTGCCAGCAGCCCTGCGGGAGGGAGAACTGAAGCTTTCTTT. The complete variable domain, with remaining parts taken from reference TRBV7-3 and TRBJ1-1, reads GAGVSQTPSNKVTEKGKYVELRCDPISGHTALYWYRQSLGQGPEFLIYFQGTGAADDSGLPNDRFFAVRPEGSVSTLKIQRTERGDSAVYLCASSPAGGRTEAFFGQGTRLTVV.

This clone was seen only a few times. This rearrangement joins TRBV28 to TRBJ1-3; D perhaps matches TRBD1 (5 bases). Germline V gene data show CDR1 as MDHEN and CDR2 as SYDVKM. The V gene lost 6 bases and the J gene lost 4 bases, with 16 bases spanning the gap. The CDR3 is 15 amino acids. The CDR3 spells CASSRPWGDGNTIYF. CDR3 nucleotide sequence: TGTGCCAGCAGCCGCCCGTGGGGGGACGGAAACACCATATATTTT.

This chain joins TRBV28 and TRBJ1-4; D is ambiguous. V was cut by 2 bases and J by 10 bases, with 11 bases left in between. This CDR3 spans 13 amino acids. Germline assignment: CDR1 MDHEN and CDR2 SYDVKM. The CDR3 loop reads CASSLELFRKLFF. In DNA, the CDR3 is TGTGCCAGCAGTTTAGAACTGTTTCGAAAACTGTTTTTT.

The CDR3 region is CATLPRVNYEQYF. The CDR3, as DNA: TGTGCCACCCTGCCGAGAGTAAACTACGAGCAGTACTTC. The V gene is TRBV6-5, the J gene TRBJ2-7; no clear D gene. V was trimmed by 10 bases and J by 3 bases, leaving 16 bases between them. The CDR3 contains 13 residues. CDR1 and CDR2 (germline): MNHEY, SVGAGI.

The rearrangement links TRBV18 to TRBJ1-1; D perhaps matches TRBD1 (6 bases). The ends were cut back, 8 bases at V and 4 bases at J, with 11 bases in the middle. The CDR3 has 12 residues. CDR1 and CDR2 from the germline V gene are KGHSH and LQKENI. The CDR3 sequence: CASRTGPTEAFF. As DNA, the CDR3 is TGTGCCAGCCGAACAGGGCCCACTGAAGCTTTCTTT.

V and J are TRBV11-3 and TRBJ2-3, with TRBD2 matching 12 bases. Germline CDR1 and CDR2: SGHNT and YENEEA. With 5 bases clipped from V and 6 bases from J, the junction kept 3 bases outside the gene matches. This CDR3 has 14 amino acids. The CDR3 coding sequence is TGTGCCAGCAGCGCCGGACTAGCGGGGGATACGCAGTATTTT. Translating it yields CASSAGLAGDTQYF.

The J gene is TRBJ1-1, the V gene TRBV5-8; D possibly corresponds to TRBD1 (5 bases). This CDR3 contains 14 residues. V was cut by 3 bases and J by 10 bases, with 19 bases left in between. The germline V gene encodes CDR1 SGHTS and CDR2 YDEGEE. CDR3 loop: CASSSKGQGFGAFF. The CDR3 nucleotides read TGTGCCAGCAGCTCCAAGGGGCAGGGCTTTGGAGCTTTCTTT.

V gene TRBV5-1 combines with J gene TRBJ2-3; D perhaps matches TRBD2 (5 bases). The CDR3 covers 15 residues. Trimming removed 0 bases from V and 4 bases from J, with 12 bases in between. The V gene's germline CDR1 is SGHRS and CDR2 YFSETQ. The CDR3 coding sequence is TGCGCCAGCAGCTTGGGTGGGAGCTCATCAGATACGCAGTATTTT. It specifies CASSLGGSSSDTQYF.

The gene calls are TRBV5-4 and TRBJ2-5; TRBD2 agrees at 11 bases. The CDR3 consists of 15 residues. The V and J ends lost 0 bases and 6 bases, in that order; junction bases with no gene match: 4. Germline V gives CDR1 SGHNT, CDR2 YYREEE (reference sequence). The CDR3 coding sequence is TGTGCCAGCAGCTTGGCGGGGACTAGCGGAAAGACCCAGTACTTC. Its protein is CASSLAGTSGKTQYF. Filled out from reference TRBV5-4 and TRBJ2-5, the complete variable domain reads ETGVTQSPTHLIKTRGQQVTLRCSSQSGHNTVSWYQQALGQGPQFIFQYYREEENGRGNFPPRFSGLQFPNYSSELNVNALELDDSALYLCASSLAGTSGKTQYFGPGTRLLVL.

V gene TRBV24-1 combines with J gene TRBJ2-1; 9 nucleotides align to TRBD1. V dropped 1 base and J dropped 5; count of bases not matched to a gene: 5. The CDR3 covers 16 residues. Germline V CDR1 and CDR2: KGHDR, SFDVKD. The CDR3 DNA reads TGTGCCACCAGTGATTTTTGGGACAGGGAAAACAATGAGCAGTTCTTC. Its protein product is CATSDFWDRENNEQFF.

The rearrangement uses TRBV5-1 and TRBJ2-3, with 12 bases fitting TRBD2. The CDR3 totals 15 residues. V shed 5 bases and J 2 bases; nucleotides not matched to a gene: 3. CDR1 is SGHRS, CDR2 YFSETQ, per germline. CDR3 coding DNA: TGCGCCAGCAGGACTAGCGGGGGTGTCACAGATACGCAGTATTTT. It translates to CASRTSGGVTDTQYF.

CDR3 sequence reads: CASSPPGRGKTQYF. The CDR3, as DNA: TGTGCCAGCAGCCCCCCCGGCAGGGGAAAGACCCAGTACTTC. The chain combines TRBV6-5 with TRBJ2-5; D possibly corresponds to TRBD1 (6 bases). The germline V and J ends were trimmed by 6 bases and 6 bases, with 17 bases remaining between them. The CDR3 runs 14 residues. Germline loops: CDR1 MNHEY, CDR2 SVGAGI.

The genes are TRBV9 and TRBJ2-3, with D tentatively TRBD2 (7 bases). V was cut by 4 bases and J by 2 bases, with 17 bases left in between. This CDR3 is built from 16 residues. Germline V gene lookup returns CDR1 SGDLS and CDR2 YYNGEE. CDR3 DNA: TGTGCCAGCAGCCTGGCGCGCGGGGGACACACAGATACGCAGTATTTT. This gives the protein CASSLARGGHTDTQYF.

The rearrangement joins TRBV5-4 to TRBJ1-1; TRBD1 matches at 7 bases. This CDR3 is built from 15 residues. Germline V lookup: CDR1 SGHNT, CDR2 YYREEE (reference sequence). With 0 bases clipped from V and 4 bases from J, the junction kept 6 bases outside the gene matches. CDR3 amino acids: CASSLAEGGGTEAFF. The CDR3 DNA is TGTGCCAGCAGCTTGGCCGAAGGGGGCGGCACTGAAGCTTTCTTT.